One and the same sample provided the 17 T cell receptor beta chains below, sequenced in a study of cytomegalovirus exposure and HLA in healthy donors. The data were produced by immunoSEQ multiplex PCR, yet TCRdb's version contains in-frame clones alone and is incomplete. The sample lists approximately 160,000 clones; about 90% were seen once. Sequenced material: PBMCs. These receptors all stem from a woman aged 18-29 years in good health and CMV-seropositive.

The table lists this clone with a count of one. The CDR3 sequence: CASSPYNQPQHF. The CDR3 DNA reads as TGTGCCAGCAGCCCGTACAATCAGCCCCAGCATTTT. The chain links TRBV28 to TRBJ1-5; D is unresolved. This CDR3 contains 12 residues. V was pared by 6 bases and J by 3 bases, with 6 bases between. The germline gives CDR1 MDHEN, CDR2 SYDVKM.

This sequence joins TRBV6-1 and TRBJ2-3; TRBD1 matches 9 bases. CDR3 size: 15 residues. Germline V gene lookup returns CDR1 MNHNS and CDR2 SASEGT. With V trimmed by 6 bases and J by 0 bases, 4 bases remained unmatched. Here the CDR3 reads CASSRDRVSTDTQYF. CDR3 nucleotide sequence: TGTGCCAGCAGCAGGGACAGGGTCAGCACAGATACGCAGTATTTT.

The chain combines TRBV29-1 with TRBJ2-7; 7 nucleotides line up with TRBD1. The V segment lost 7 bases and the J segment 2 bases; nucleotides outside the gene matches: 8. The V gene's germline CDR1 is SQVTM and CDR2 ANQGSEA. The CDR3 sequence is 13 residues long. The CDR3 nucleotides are TGCAGCGCTGTCAGGGACAGCCCCTACGAGCAGTACTTC. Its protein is CSAVRDSPYEQYF.

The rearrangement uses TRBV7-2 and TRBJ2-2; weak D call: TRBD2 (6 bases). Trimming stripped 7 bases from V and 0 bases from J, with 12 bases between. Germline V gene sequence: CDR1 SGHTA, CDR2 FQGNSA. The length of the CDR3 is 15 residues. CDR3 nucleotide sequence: TGTGCCAGCAAGAGGGGACTCGCGAACACCGGGGAGCTGTTTTTT. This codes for CASKRGLANTGELFF.

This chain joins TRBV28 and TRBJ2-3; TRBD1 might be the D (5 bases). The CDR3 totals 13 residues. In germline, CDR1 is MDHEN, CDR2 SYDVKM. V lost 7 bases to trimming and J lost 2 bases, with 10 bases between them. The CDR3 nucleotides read TGTGCCAGCATCAGGGATGCCACAGATACGCAGTATTTT. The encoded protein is CASIRDATDTQYF. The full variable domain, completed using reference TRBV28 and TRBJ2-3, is DVKVTQSSRYLVKRTGEKVFLECVQDMDHENMFWYRQDPGLGLRLIYFSYDVKMKEKGDIPEGYSVSREKKERFSLILESASTNQTSMYLCASIRDATDTQYFGPGTRLTVL.

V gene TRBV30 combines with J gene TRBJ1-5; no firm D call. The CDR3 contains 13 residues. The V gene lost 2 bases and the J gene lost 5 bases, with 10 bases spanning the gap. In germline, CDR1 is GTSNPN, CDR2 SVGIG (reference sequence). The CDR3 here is CAWSLGVYQPQHF. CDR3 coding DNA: TGTGCCTGGAGTCTCGGGGTCTATCAGCCCCAGCATTTT.

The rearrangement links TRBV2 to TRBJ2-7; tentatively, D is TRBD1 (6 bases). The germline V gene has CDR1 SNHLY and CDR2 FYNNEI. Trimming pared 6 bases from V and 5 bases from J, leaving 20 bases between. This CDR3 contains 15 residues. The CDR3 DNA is TGTGCCAGCAGATATATAGGGGGTAGAAATGACGAGCAGTACTTC. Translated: CASRYIGGRNDEQYF.

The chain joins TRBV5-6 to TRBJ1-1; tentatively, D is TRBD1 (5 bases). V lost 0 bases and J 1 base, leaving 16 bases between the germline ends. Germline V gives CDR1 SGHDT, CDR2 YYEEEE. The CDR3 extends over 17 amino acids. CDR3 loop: CASSLGGPLQRNTEAFF. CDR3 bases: TGTGCCAGCAGCTTGGGGGGCCCCCTGCAAAGGAACACTGAAGCTTTCTTT.

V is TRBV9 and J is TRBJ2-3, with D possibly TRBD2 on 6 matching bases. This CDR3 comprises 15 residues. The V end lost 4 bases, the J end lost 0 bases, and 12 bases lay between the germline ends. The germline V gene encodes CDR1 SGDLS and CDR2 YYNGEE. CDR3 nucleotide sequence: TGTGCCAGCAGCCCTATGAGCGGGAGCACAGATACGCAGTATTTT. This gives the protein CASSPMSGSTDTQYF.

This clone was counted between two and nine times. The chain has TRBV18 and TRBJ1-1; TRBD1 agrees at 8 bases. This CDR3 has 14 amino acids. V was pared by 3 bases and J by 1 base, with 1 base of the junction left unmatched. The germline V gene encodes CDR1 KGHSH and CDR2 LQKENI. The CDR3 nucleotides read TGTGCCAGCTCACCTGGGACAGGGAACACTGAAGCTTTCTTT. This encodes CASSPGTGNTEAFF.

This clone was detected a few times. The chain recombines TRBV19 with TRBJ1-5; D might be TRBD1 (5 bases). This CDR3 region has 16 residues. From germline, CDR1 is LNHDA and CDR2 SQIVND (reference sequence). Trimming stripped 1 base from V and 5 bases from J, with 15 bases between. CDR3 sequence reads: CASSIGSRRGHQPQHF. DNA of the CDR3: TGTGCCAGTAGTATAGGGTCGCGGAGGGGACATCAGCCCCAGCATTTT. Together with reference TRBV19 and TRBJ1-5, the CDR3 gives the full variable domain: DGGITQSPKYLFRKEGQNVTLSCEQNLNHDAMYWYRQDPGQGLRLIYYSQIVNDFQKGDIAEGYSVSREKKESFPLTVTSAQKNPTAFYLCASSIGSRRGHQPQHFGDGTRLSIL.

CDR3 sequence: CASSLTGKDYGYTF. The DNA for the CDR3 is TGTGCCAGCAGCTTAACGGGGAAGGACTATGGCTACACCTTC. The chain combines TRBV11-2 with TRBJ1-2; D is undetermined. This CDR3 spans 14 amino acids. Germline assignment: CDR1 SGHAT and CDR2 FQNNGV. The V end was cut by 2 bases, the J end by 3 bases, with 10 bases between.

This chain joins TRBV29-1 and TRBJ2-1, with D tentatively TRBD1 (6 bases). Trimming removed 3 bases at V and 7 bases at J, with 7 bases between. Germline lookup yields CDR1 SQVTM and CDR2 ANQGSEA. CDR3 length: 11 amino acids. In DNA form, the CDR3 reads TGCAGCGTTGACAGGGGTAATGAGCAGTTCTTC. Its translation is CSVDRGNEQFF.

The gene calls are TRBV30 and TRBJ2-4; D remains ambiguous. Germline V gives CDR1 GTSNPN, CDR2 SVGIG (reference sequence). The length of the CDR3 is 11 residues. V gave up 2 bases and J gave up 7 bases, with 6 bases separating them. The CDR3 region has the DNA TGTGCCTGGAGTCATGGCAACATTCAGTACTTC. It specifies CAWSHGNIQYF.

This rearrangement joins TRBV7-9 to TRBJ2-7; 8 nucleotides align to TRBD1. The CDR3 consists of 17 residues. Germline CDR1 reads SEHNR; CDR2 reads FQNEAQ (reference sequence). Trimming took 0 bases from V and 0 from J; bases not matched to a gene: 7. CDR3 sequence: CASSLAGIQGDSYEQYF. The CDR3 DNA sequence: TGTGCCAGCAGCTTAGCGGGAATACAGGGGGACTCCTACGAGCAGTACTTC. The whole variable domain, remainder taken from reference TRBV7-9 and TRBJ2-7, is DTGVSQNPRHKITKRGQNVTFRCDPISEHNRLYWYRQTLGQGPEFLTYFQNEAQLEKSRLLSDRFSAERPKGSFSTLEIQRTEQGDSAMYLCASSLAGIQGDSYEQYFGPGTRLTVT.

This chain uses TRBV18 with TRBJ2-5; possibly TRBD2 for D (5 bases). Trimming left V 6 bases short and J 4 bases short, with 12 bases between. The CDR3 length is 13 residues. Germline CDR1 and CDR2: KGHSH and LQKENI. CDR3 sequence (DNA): TGTGCCAGCTCCCGAGGGTCCGGAGAGACCCAGTACTTC. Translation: CASSRGSGETQYF. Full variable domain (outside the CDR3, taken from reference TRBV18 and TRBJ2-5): NAGVMQNPRHLVRRRGQEARLRCSPMKGHSHVYWYRQLPEEGLKFMVYLQKENIIDESGMPKERFSAEFPKEGPSILRIQQVVRGDSAAYFCASSRGSGETQYFGPGTRLLVL.

This chain's CDR3 is CASSVGRRTVQETQYF. The CDR3 nucleotides are TGTGCCAGCAGCGTAGGGAGGCGGACAGTACAAGAGACCCAGTACTTC. The genes are TRBV9 and TRBJ2-5, with a tentative D call TRBD1 (6 bases). Germline values: CDR1 SGDLS, CDR2 YYNGEE. The germline V and J ends were trimmed by 0 bases and 2 bases, with 14 bases remaining between them. This CDR3 spans 16 amino acids.